The TCR beta chain under discussion was sequenced for a study of identical twins. General study points: Researchers reported excess low generation probability among twin-shared out-of-frame alpha sequences. The models systematically underestimated how much out-of-frame TCR alpha was shared in monozygotic twins.

To note about this clonotype: The antigen is unknown.

Each CDR3 protein is one row after TCRdb ran MiXCR on the 5' RACE reads. This sample carries some 500,000 distinct CDR3 sequences, 13% to 15% of them seen once, and the ten largest clones take about 0.53%. This CDR3 region has 13 residues. Trimming removed 0 bases at V and 6 bases at J, with 9 bases between. CDR1 is GTSNPN, CDR2 SVGIG, per germline (reference sequence). This sample was also put to use in a study of yellow fever vaccine responses in identical twins.

The sample comprised CD4+ T cells sorted from blood. The chain carries TRBV30 and TRBJ2-1, with D unresolved. The sequence came from a woman aged 18 to 35 in good health. The CDR3 region is CAWSVHQLNEQFF. The CDR3 DNA is TGTGCCTGGAGTGTACATCAACTCAATGAGCAGTTCTTC.